This T cell receptor (beta chain) was observed in a study of blood T cell repertoires in COVID-19. Study-level information: The United States, Italy and Spain were the sources of the acute and convalescent COVID-19 samples. T cells, B-cell-depleted T cells, or PBMCs supplied cDNA or gDNA.

Germline V gene lookup returns CDR1 GTSNPN and CDR2 SVGIG (reference sequence). V shed 0 bases, J shed 8 bases, and the junction held 4 bases outside the gene matches. The CDR3 runs to 13 residues. Per the original data handling: Amplification from reference gene primers served as the basis for estimated nucleated cell counts. Assay: immunoSEQ multiplex PCR; the TCRdb copy retains only in-frame clones and omits some. V and J calls plus clone size are reproduced from that table; the DNA served to infer D and trimming. Of under 80,000 clones listed, more than 75% were seen once; the top ten hold under 1.5%.

The TCR sequence derives from a human donor in a cohort sampled during active COVID-19. The source material was peripheral blood. This rearrangement joins TRBV30 to TRBJ1-1; 9 bases are shared with TRBD1. CDR3 DNA sequence: TGTGCCTGGAGTGTACGAGACAGGGGGGAAGCTTTCTTT. Residues: CAWSVRDRGEAFF.